Shown below are 26 T cell receptor beta chains from a single sample sequenced in a study of blood T cell repertoires in COVID-19. The protocol was immunoSEQ multiplex PCR, while the TCRdb copy is restricted to in-frame clones and leaves out a portion. The table has 260,000 or so clones, approximately 88% seen once. The sample consisted of peripheral blood. The source is a human donor in a cohort sampled during active COVID-19.

This clone was seen a handful of times. The rearrangement uses TRBV19 and TRBJ1-6; D might be TRBD1 (5 bases). The CDR3 extends over 14 amino acids. Between the trimmed V and J ends, which lost 1 base and 10 bases, there was a span of 11 bases. The V gene's germline CDR1 is LNHDA and CDR2 SQIVND (reference sequence). In DNA form, the CDR3 reads TGTGCCAGTAGTATAGGTGACAGTTCCTCACCCCTCCACTTT. Translation gives CASSIGDSSSPLHF.

This chain connects TRBV5-5 to TRBJ1-4; no reliable D call. Germline V gene data show CDR1 as SGHKS and CDR2 as YYEKEE (reference sequence). This CDR3 has 14 amino acids. The V end lost 4 bases, the J end lost 2 bases, and 9 bases lay between the germline ends. The chain's CDR3 is CASSLRLTNEKLFF. The CDR3 bases are TGTGCCAGCAGCCTCCGACTCACTAATGAAAAACTGTTTTTT.

The chain has TRBV20-1 and TRBJ1-6; maybe TRBD1 (6 bases). V was shortened by 3 bases and J by 7 bases, with 16 bases between the two germline ends. Per germline, CDR1 DFQATT and CDR2 SNEGSKA (reference sequence). The CDR3 sequence is 15 residues long. The CDR3 loop is CSASWQGNWNSPLHF. Here the CDR3 DNA reads TGCAGTGCTAGTTGGCAGGGGAACTGGAATTCACCCCTCCACTTT.

This rearrangement joins TRBV4-3 to TRBJ2-3; TRBD2 might be the D (5 bases). Germline CDR1 LGHNA, CDR2 YSLEER. This CDR3 is built from 22 residues. V lost 4 bases, J lost 0 bases, and 32 bases lay in between. CDR3 in DNA: TGCGCCAGCAGCCCCAAACTTGGGGAGTACTACTCTGAAGGGAAAAGCACAGATACGCAGTATTTT. It is translated as CASSPKLGEYYSEGKSTDTQYF.

V and J are TRBV28 and TRBJ2-7; D gene ambiguous. The CDR3 is 13 residues long. Germline-derived CDR1 and CDR2 are MDHEN and SYDVKM. Trimming took off 6 bases at V and 3 bases at J, with 12 bases between the two ends. The CDR3 nucleotides read TGTGCCAGCAGCAACACCCCCCTCTACGAGCAGTACTTC. As protein: CASSNTPLYEQYF.

J is TRBJ2-1 and V is TRBV7-9; the match to TRBD2 covers 10 bases. There are 18 residues in the CDR3. Germline trimming cut 1 base from V and 7 bases from J; bases unmatched to any gene: 13. CDR1 and CDR2 from the germline V gene are SEHNR and FQNEAQ (reference sequence). The CDR3 region is CASSLVGRASGGRNEQFF. CDR3 in DNA: TGTGCCAGCAGCTTAGTCGGTAGGGCTAGCGGGGGAAGGAATGAGCAGTTCTTC. Together with reference TRBV7-9 and TRBJ2-1, the CDR3 gives the full variable domain: DTGVSQNPRHKITKRGQNVTFRCDPISEHNRLYWYRQTLGQGPEFLTYFQNEAQLEKSRLLSDRFSAERPKGSFSTLEIQRTEQGDSAMYLCASSLVGRASGGRNEQFFGPGTRLTVL.

The rearrangement uses TRBV27 and TRBJ1-3, with 9 bases aligning to TRBD1. V dropped 5 bases and J dropped 0; count of bases not matched to a gene: 8. This CDR3 contains 17 residues. Germline CDR1 reads MNHEY; CDR2 reads SMNVEV (reference sequence). The CDR3 reads CASSPRTGVYSGNTIYF. The CDR3 DNA reads as TGTGCCAGCAGTCCAAGGACAGGGGTCTACTCTGGAAACACCATATATTTT.

This clone was seen just once. This chain joins TRBV7-2 and TRBJ2-1; the match to TRBD2 covers 11 bases. With V trimmed by 5 bases and J by 2 bases, 8 bases remained unmatched. This CDR3 region has 17 residues. The germline V gene encodes CDR1 SGHTA and CDR2 FQGNSA. The CDR3 nucleotides read TGTGCCAGCAGCCCTAGCGGGGGGAGGTTTACCTACAATGAGCAGTTCTTC. Amino acids: CASSPSGGRFTYNEQFF.

The chain carries TRBV2 and TRBJ2-1, with TRBD2 matching over 12 bases. Germline V lookup: CDR1 SNHLY, CDR2 FYNNEI. V gave up 4 bases and J gave up 5 bases; unmatched junction bases: 3. CDR3 length equals 15 residues. The CDR3 coding sequence is TGTGCCAGCAGTGCAACTAGCGGGGGGCACAATGAGCAGTTCTTC. This translates into CASSATSGGHNEQFF.

V gene TRBV27 combines with J gene TRBJ2-7; a weak D match, TRBD1 (5 bases). The CDR3 spans 14 residues. V was trimmed by 5 bases and J by 1 base, leaving 12 bases between them. CDR1 and CDR2 (germline): MNHEY, SMNVEV (reference sequence). Here the CDR3 reads CASSPPGHSYEQYF. CDR3 DNA: TGTGCCAGCAGTCCCCCTGGACATTCCTACGAGCAGTACTTC.

This clone was observed a single time. This chain links TRBV29-1 with TRBJ2-5; a possible D gene is TRBD2 (5 bases). V lost 3 bases and J 4 bases, leaving 18 bases between the germline ends. Germline values: CDR1 SQVTM, CDR2 ANQGSEA. CDR3 length: 15 residues. CDR3: CSVDPAVGRPETQYF. CDR3 sequence (DNA): TGCAGCGTTGATCCAGCGGTAGGGCGTCCAGAGACCCAGTACTTC.

The DNA of the CDR3 is TGTGCCAGCCGAAGGACATTTACCTACAATGAGCAGTTCTTC. Amino acid sequence: CASRRTFTYNEQFF. The chain combines TRBV6-5 with TRBJ2-1; tentatively, D is TRBD1 (5 bases). The V gene's germline CDR1 is MNHEY and CDR2 SVGAGI. V gave up 8 bases and J gave up 2 bases, with 13 bases separating them. The CDR3 has 14 amino acids.

The chain uses TRBV6-1 and TRBJ1-2; no reliable D call. From germline, CDR1 is MNHNS and CDR2 SASEGT. The germline V and J ends were trimmed by 1 base and 3 bases, with 6 bases remaining between them. The CDR3 runs to 13 residues. CDR3: CASSEVGHYGYTF. DNA of the CDR3: TGTGCCAGCAGTGAAGTTGGGCACTATGGCTACACCTTC.

J is TRBJ2-2 and V is TRBV9; 10 bases align to TRBD2. The V segment lost 0 bases and the J segment 3 bases; nucleotides outside the gene matches: 8. The CDR3 spans 18 residues. From germline, CDR1 is SGDLS and CDR2 YYNGEE. CDR3 region: CASSVEKKGLAHTGELFF. The CDR3 coding sequence is TGTGCCAGCAGCGTAGAGAAAAAGGGACTAGCGCACACCGGGGAGCTGTTTTTT.

The table lists this clone with a few counts. At one end, the junction sequence differs from germline, possibly due to a read error. V gene TRBV18 combines with J gene TRBJ2-7; D possibly corresponds to TRBD1 (6 bases). The CDR3 length is 14 residues. From germline, CDR1 is KGHSH and CDR2 LQKENI. The CDR3 reads CASSPGTDSPRAFF. The CDR3 DNA sequence: TGTGCCAGCTCACCAGGGACGGACAGTCCGCGAGCCTTTTTC.

The chain is built from TRBV10-3 and TRBJ2-1; 10 nucleotides align to TRBD2. V was clipped by 2 bases and J by 7 bases; unmatched bases: 5. This CDR3 region has 15 residues. Germline values: CDR1 ENHRY, CDR2 SYGVKD. The CDR3 protein is CAISEPSGSFNEQFF. The CDR3, as DNA: TGTGCCATCAGTGAGCCTAGCGGGAGTTTTAATGAGCAGTTCTTC.

The table lists this clone with a count of one. This rearrangement joins TRBV21-1 to TRBJ2-1; the table's D call, TRBD2, has no DNA check behind it. TRBV21-1 is flagged as a pseudogene. CDR3 length: 15 residues. In DNA form, the CDR3 reads TGTGCCAGCAGCTTTACTAGCGGGAGCGGTGGTGAGCAGTTCTTC. This translates into CASSFTSGSGGEQFF.

In this sample, this clone turned up a few times. The chain joins TRBV19 to TRBJ1-1; D gene uncertain. Germline assignment: CDR1 LNHDA and CDR2 SQIVND (reference sequence). This CDR3 spans 13 amino acids. V was shortened by 2 bases and J by 7 bases, with 11 bases between the two germline ends. The CDR3 sequence: CASSILVWSEAFF. The DNA of the CDR3 is TGTGCCAGTAGTATATTGGTTTGGAGTGAAGCTTTCTTT.

This rearrangement joins TRBV6-2 or TRBV6-3 to TRBJ2-7; D is undetermined. This CDR3 spans 11 amino acids. Trimming left V 5 bases short and J 5 bases short, with 7 bases between. Germline CDR1 and CDR2: MNHEY and SVGEGT. The CDR3 nucleotides read TGTGCCAGCAGTATTAGCCACGAGCAGTACTTC. As protein: CASSISHEQYF.

This chain joins TRBV9 and TRBJ2-3, with 12 positions matching TRBD2. The CDR3 has 16 amino acids. V trimming: 4 bases; J trimming: 2 bases; junction bases outside the gene matches: 5. Germline CDR1 is SGDLS and CDR2 is YYNGEE. The CDR3 DNA reads as TGTGCCAGCAGCTTCGGACTAGCGGGATTCACAGATACGCAGTATTTT. Its translation is CASSFGLAGFTDTQYF. The whole variable domain, remainder taken from reference TRBV9 and TRBJ2-3, is DSGVTQTPKHLITATGQRVTLRCSPRSGDLSVYWYQQSLDQGLQFLIQYYNGEERAKGNILERFSAQQFPDLHSELNLSSLELGDSALYFCASSFGLAGFTDTQYFGPGTRLTVL.

The chain is built from TRBV6-5 and TRBJ1-2, with 7 bases aligning to TRBD1. Trimming at V came to 7 bases and at J to 2 bases, leaving 7 bases not matched to a gene. CDR1 is MNHEY, CDR2 SVGAGI, per germline. CDR3 length: 14 residues. The CDR3 region is CASITGTANYGYTF. The CDR3 DNA reads as TGTGCCAGCATCACCGGGACAGCAAACTATGGCTACACCTTC.

V usage is TRBV5-4 and J usage is TRBJ2-1; 9 bases match TRBD2. This CDR3 comprises 16 residues. In germline, CDR1 is SGHNT, CDR2 YYREEE (reference sequence). Germline trimming cut 0 bases from V and 6 bases from J; bases unmatched to any gene: 7. The CDR3 region is CASSLGSTLAGNEQFF. The CDR3 DNA follows: TGTGCCAGCAGCTTGGGTTCTACACTAGCGGGCAATGAGCAGTTCTTC.

This clone came up once. The CDR3 region has the DNA TGCAGTGCTAGTCCACGGGGGGCGAATAATTCACCCCTCCACTTT. The encoded protein is CSASPRGANNSPLHF. V gene TRBV20-1 combines with J gene TRBJ1-6, with a possible D match to TRBD1 (6 bases). Trimming removed 3 bases from V and 5 bases from J, with 14 bases in between. CDR1 and CDR2 from the germline V gene are DFQATT and SNEGSKA (reference sequence). This CDR3 contains 15 residues.

This rearrangement joins TRBV14 to TRBJ1-1; D unclear. The germline V and J ends were trimmed by 0 bases and 10 bases, with 15 bases remaining between them. This CDR3 comprises 14 residues. From germline, CDR1 is SGHDN and CDR2 FVKESK. CDR3 DNA sequence: TGTGCCAGCAGCCAAGATATCGGCCAAGGCGGAGCTTTCTTT. This encodes CASSQDIGQGGAFF.

The chain is built from TRBV13 and TRBJ1-5; tentatively, D is TRBD1 (6 bases). V lost 5 bases and J 2 bases, leaving 16 bases between the germline ends. This CDR3 comprises 16 residues. CDR1 and CDR2 from the germline V gene are PRHDT and FYEKMQ (reference sequence). The CDR3 sequence is CASSARRGGGNQPQHF. The CDR3 DNA reads as TGTGCCAGCAGCGCCCGGAGAGGGGGAGGCAATCAGCCCCAGCATTTT. Filled out from reference TRBV13 and TRBJ1-5, the complete variable domain reads AAGVIQSPRHLIKEKRETATLKCYPIPRHDTVYWYQQGPGQDPQFLISFYEKMQSDKGSIPDRFSAQQFSDYHSELNMSSLELGDSALYFCASSARRGGGNQPQHFGDGTRLSIL.

The chain joins TRBV3-1 (or the pseudogene TRBV3-2) to TRBJ1-1; D might be TRBD1 (5 bases). V was shortened by 5 bases and J by 2 bases, with 9 bases between the two germline ends. The germline V gene has CDR1 LGHDT and CDR2 YNNKEL (reference sequence). The CDR3 is made up of 13 amino acids. The CDR3 here is CASSYGANTEAFF. The CDR3 region has the DNA TGTGCCAGCAGCTATGGGGCTAACACTGAAGCTTTCTTT.